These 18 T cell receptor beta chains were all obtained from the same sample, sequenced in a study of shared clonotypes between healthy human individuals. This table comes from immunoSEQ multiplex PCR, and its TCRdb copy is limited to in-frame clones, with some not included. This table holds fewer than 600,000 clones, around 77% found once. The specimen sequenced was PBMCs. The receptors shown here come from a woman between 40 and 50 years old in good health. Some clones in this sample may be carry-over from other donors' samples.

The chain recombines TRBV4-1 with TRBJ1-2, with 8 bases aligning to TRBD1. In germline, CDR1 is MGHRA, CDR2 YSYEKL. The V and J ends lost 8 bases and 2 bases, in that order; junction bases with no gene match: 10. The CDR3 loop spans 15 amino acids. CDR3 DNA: TGCGCCAGCGCTTCTTGGGGGGACAGGAACTATGGCTACACCTTC. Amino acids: CASASWGDRNYGYTF.

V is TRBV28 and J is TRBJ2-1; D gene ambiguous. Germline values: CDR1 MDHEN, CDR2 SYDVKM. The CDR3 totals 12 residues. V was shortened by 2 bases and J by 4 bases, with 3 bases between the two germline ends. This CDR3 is CASSLQYNEQFF. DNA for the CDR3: TGTGCCAGCAGTTTACAGTACAATGAGCAGTTCTTC.

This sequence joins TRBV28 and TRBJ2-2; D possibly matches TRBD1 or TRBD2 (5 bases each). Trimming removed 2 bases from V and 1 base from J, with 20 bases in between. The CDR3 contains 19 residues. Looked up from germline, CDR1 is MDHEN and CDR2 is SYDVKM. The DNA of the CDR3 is TGTGCCAGCAGTTTAGAGGGACCCCCTCGGGCAGTGAACACCGGGGAGCTGTTTTTT. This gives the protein CASSLEGPPRAVNTGELFF.

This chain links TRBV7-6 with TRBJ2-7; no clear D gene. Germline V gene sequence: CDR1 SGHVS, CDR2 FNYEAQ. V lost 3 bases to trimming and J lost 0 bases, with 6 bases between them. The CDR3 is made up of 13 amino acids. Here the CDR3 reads CASSFDPSYEQYF. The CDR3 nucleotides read TGTGCCAGCAGCTTTGATCCCTCCTACGAGCAGTACTTC.

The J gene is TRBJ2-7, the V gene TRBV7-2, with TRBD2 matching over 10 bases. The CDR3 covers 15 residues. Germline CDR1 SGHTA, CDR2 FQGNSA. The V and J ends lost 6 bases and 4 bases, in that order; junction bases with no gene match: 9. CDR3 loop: CASSSSGRTRYEQYF. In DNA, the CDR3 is TGTGCCAGCAGTAGTAGCGGGAGGACTAGATACGAGCAGTACTTC.

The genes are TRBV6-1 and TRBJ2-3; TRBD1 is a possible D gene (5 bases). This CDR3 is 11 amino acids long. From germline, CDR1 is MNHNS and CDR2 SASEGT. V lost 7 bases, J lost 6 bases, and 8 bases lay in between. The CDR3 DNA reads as TGTGCCAGCAAGGGGTCGGATACGCAGTATTTT. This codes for CASKGSDTQYF.

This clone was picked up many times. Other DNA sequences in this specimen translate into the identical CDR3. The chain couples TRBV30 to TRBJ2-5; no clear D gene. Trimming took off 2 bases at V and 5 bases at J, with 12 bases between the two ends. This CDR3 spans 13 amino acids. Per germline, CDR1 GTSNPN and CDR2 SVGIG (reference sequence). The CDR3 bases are TGTGCCTGGAGTATAAAGGGATCGGAGACCCAGTACTTC. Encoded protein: CAWSIKGSETQYF.

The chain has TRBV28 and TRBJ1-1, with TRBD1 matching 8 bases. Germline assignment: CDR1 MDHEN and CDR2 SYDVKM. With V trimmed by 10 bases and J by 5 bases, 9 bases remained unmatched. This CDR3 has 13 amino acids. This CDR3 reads CATLRGLRTEAFF. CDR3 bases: TGTGCCACCCTCAGGGGGCTAAGGACTGAAGCTTTCTTT.

The CDR3 DNA reads as TGTGCCACCAAACAGGGGTTCACTGAAGCTTTCTTT. Its translation: CATKQGFTEAFF. This chain links TRBV28 with TRBJ1-1; 7 nucleotides agree with TRBD1. V was clipped by 10 bases and J by 4 bases; unmatched bases: 6. The CDR3 length is 12 residues. CDR1 and CDR2 (germline): MDHEN, SYDVKM.

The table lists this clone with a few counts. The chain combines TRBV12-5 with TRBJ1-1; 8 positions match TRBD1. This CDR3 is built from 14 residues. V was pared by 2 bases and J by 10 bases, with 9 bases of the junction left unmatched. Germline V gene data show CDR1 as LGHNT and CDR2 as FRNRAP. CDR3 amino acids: CASGLTGQGGGAFF. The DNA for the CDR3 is TGTGCTAGTGGTTTGACCGGACAGGGTGGCGGAGCTTTCTTT.

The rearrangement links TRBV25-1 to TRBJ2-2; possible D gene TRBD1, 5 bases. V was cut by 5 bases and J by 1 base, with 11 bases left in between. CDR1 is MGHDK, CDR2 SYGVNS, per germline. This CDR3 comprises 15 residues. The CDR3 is CASSKDIQNTGELFF. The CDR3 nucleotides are TGTGCCAGCAGTAAGGACATTCAGAACACCGGGGAGCTGTTTTTT.

As DNA, the CDR3 is TGTGCCAGCAGCTCACAGGGGCTAGCGGGAGTAAATGAGCAGTTCTTC. It translates to CASSSQGLAGVNEQFF. V gene TRBV6-4 combines with J gene TRBJ2-1, with 10 bases that match TRBD2. The CDR3 length is 16 residues. V shed 6 bases, J shed 7 bases, and the junction held 12 bases outside the gene matches. The germline CDR1 and CDR2 sequences are MRHNA and SNTAGT.

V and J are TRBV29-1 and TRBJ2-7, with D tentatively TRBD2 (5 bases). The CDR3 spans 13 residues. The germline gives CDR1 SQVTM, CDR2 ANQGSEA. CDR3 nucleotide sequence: TGCAGGGGAGTGACCCTAAATCCCCACGAGCAGTACTTC. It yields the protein CRGVTLNPHEQYF.

CDR3 in DNA: TGTGCCAGCAGCAAAACAGGCGGGGCCGGCACCGGGGAGCTGTTTTTT. Encoded protein: CASSKTGGAGTGELFF. The chain links TRBV5-8 to TRBJ2-2; a weak D match, TRBD2 (6 bases). Per the germline V gene, CDR1 is SGHTS and CDR2 is YDEGEE. V lost 4 bases and J 4 bases, leaving 17 bases between the germline ends. There are 16 residues in the CDR3.

As DNA, the CDR3 is TGTGCCAGCAGCTTACCTAGCGGCTCCTACGAGCAGTACTTC. Translating it yields CASSLPSGSYEQYF. The rearrangement uses TRBV5-4 and TRBJ2-7; 7 nucleotides line up with TRBD2. Germline loops: CDR1 SGHNT, CDR2 YYREEE (reference sequence). The V segment lost 2 bases and the J segment 0 bases; nucleotides outside the gene matches: 2. CDR3 length equals 14 residues.

This CDR3 reads CASSPRDFQETQYF. The CDR3 DNA follows: TGTGCCAGCTCACCAAGGGACTTCCAAGAGACCCAGTACTTC. The rearrangement uses TRBV18 and TRBJ2-5, with D maybe TRBD2 (6 bases). Trimming left V 2 bases short and J 1 base short, with 8 bases between. The CDR3 has 14 residues. Germline V lookup: CDR1 KGHSH, CDR2 LQKENI.

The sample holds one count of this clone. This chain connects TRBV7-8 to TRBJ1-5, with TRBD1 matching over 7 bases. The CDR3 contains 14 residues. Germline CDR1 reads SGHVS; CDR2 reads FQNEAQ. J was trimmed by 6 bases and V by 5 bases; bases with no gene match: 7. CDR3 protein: CASSLTGTVQPQHF. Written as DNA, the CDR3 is TGTGCCAGCAGCCTAACCGGGACAGTTCAGCCCCAGCATTTT.

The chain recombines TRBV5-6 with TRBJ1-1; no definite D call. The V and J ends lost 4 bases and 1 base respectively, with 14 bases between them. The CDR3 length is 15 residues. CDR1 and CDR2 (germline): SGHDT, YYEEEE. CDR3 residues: CASSPLWRANTEAFF. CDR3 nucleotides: TGTGCCAGCAGCCCTCTCTGGCGGGCGAACACTGAAGCTTTCTTT.